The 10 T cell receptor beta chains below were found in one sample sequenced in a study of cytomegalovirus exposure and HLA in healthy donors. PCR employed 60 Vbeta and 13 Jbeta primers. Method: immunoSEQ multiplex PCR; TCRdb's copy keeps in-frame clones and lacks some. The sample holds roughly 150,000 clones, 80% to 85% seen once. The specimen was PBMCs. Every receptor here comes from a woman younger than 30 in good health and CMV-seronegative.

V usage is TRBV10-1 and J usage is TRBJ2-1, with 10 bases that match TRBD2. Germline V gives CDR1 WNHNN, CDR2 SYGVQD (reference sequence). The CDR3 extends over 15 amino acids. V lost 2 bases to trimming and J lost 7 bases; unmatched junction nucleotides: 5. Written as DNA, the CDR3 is TGCGCCAGCAGTGAGGGAGTAGCGGGGGGAAATGAGCAGTTCTTC. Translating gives CASSEGVAGGNEQFF.

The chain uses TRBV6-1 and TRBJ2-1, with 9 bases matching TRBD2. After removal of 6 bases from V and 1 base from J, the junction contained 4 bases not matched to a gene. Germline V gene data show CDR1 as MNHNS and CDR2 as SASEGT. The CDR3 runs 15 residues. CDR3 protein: CASRLAGTSYNEQFF. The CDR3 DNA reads TGTGCCAGCAGGCTAGCGGGGACGTCCTACAATGAGCAGTTCTTC.

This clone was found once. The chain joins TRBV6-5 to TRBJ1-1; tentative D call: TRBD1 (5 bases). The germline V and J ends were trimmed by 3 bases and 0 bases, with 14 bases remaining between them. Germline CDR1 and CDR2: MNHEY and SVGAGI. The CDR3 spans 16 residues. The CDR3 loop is CASSYGRGLVNTEAFF. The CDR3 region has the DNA TGTGCCAGCAGTTATGGTAGGGGCCTGGTGAACACTGAAGCTTTCTTT.

CDR3 nucleotides: TGTGCCAGCAGCAGGGAATTCCTGCAGCCCCAGCATTTT. Translating gives CASSREFLQPQHF. The chain uses TRBV6-4 and TRBJ1-5; tentatively, D is TRBD1 (5 bases). The CDR3 covers 13 residues. Trimming pared 6 bases from V and 7 bases from J, leaving 13 bases between. The germline CDR1 and CDR2 sequences are MRHNA and SNTAGT.

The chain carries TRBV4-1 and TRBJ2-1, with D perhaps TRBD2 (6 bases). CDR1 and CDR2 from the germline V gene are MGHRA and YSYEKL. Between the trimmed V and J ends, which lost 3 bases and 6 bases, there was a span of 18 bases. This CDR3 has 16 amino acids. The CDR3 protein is CASSQGTGRRGNEQFF. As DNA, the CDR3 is TGCGCCAGCAGCCAGGGTACGGGACGGAGGGGCAATGAGCAGTTCTTC.

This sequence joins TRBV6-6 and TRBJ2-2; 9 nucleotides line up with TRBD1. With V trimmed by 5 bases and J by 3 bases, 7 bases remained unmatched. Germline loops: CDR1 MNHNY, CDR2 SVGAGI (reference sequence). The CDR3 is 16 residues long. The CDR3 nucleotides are TGTGCCAGCAGTCACGCGCGACAGGGGGACACCGGGGAGCTGTTTTTT. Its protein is CASSHARQGDTGELFF.

The CDR3: CASSTPRPSGGAYEQYF. CDR3 coding DNA: TGTGCCAGTAGTACTCCCCGCCCTAGCGGGGGCGCCTACGAGCAGTACTTC. This sequence joins TRBV19 and TRBJ2-7; 10 positions agree with TRBD2. CDR3 length equals 17 residues. The ends lost 4 bases at V and 2 bases at J; junction bases unmatched: 11. Germline V gene lookup returns CDR1 LNHDA and CDR2 SQIVND (reference sequence).

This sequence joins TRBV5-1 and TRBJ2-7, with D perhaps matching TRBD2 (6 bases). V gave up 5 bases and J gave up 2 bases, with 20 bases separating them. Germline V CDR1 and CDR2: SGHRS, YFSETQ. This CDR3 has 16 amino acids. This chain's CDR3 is CASSPHSGTVTYEQYF. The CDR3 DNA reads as TGCGCCAGCAGTCCCCACTCCGGGACTGTGACCTACGAGCAGTACTTC.

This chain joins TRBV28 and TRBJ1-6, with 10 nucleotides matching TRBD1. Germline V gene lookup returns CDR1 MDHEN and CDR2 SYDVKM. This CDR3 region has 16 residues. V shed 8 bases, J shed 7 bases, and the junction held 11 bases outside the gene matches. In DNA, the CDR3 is TGTGCCAGCTGCCCCTCCGGACAGGGGGTAAATTCACCCCTCCACTTT. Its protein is CASCPSGQGVNSPLHF. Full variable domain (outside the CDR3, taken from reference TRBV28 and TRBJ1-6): DVKVTQSSRYLVKRTGEKVFLECVQDMDHENMFWYRQDPGLGLRLIYFSYDVKMKEKGDIPEGYSVSREKKERFSLILESASTNQTSMYLCASCPSGQGVNSPLHFGNGTRLTVT.

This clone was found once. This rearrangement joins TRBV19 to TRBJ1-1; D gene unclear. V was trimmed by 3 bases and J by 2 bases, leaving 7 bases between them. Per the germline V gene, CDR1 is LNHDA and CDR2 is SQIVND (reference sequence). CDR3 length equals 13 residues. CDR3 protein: CASSISGNTEAFF. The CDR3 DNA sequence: TGTGCCAGTAGTATTTCGGGTAACACTGAAGCTTTCTTT.